These 29 T cell receptor beta chains were sequenced from one sample in a study of TIL therapy for anti-PD-1-resistant metastatic lung cancer. The immunoSEQ assay was v3. Assay: immunoSEQ multiplex PCR; the TCRdb copy retains only in-frame clones and omits some. The sample includes about 100,000 clones, 65% of them seen just once. The time point was: pre-treatment sample, taken before nivolumab and TIL therapy. Pleural nodules or supraclavicular lymph nodes made up most of the excised metastases sampled. Sequencing used tumor tissue, obtained at baseline. These receptors all stem from a person aged 25 to 85 with non-small cell lung cancer.

The J gene is TRBJ1-1, the V gene TRBV30; D unclear. Trimming shortened V by 3 bases and J by 0 bases, and 8 bases separated the two germline ends. The CDR3 is 13 residues long. CDR1 and CDR2 from the germline V gene are GTSNPN and SVGIG (reference sequence). CDR3 DNA sequence: TGTGCCTGGAGGGGGTACATGAACACTGAAGCTTTCTTT. Its protein product is CAWRGYMNTEAFF.

This chain joins TRBV5-1 and TRBJ2-2; tentative D call: TRBD1 (6 bases). The CDR3 is 14 amino acids. V shed 0 bases and J shed 6 bases, with 9 bases lying between them. The germline V gene has CDR1 SGHRS and CDR2 YFSETQ. The CDR3 loop reads CASSLVGQPGELFF. In DNA form, the CDR3 reads TGCGCCAGCAGCTTGGTGGGACAACCCGGGGAGCTGTTTTTT.

The CDR3 spells CASSWGLAGGDTQYF. In DNA form, the CDR3 reads TGTGCCAGCAGCTGGGGACTAGCGGGGGGAGATACGCAGTATTTT. The chain couples TRBV7-9 to TRBJ2-3; TRBD2 matches 15 bases. The CDR3 consists of 15 residues. V lost 4 bases and J lost 5; bases outside the gene matches: 1. Germline CDR1 and CDR2: SEHNR and FQNEAQ (reference sequence).

This chain connects TRBV4-3 to TRBJ2-7; no clear D. In germline, CDR1 is LGHNA, CDR2 YSLEER. This CDR3 has 14 residues. Trimming removed 0 bases from V and 3 bases from J, with 9 bases in between. CDR3 DNA sequence: TGCGCCAGCAGCCAAGATTTCGAAGGCTACGAGCAGTACTTC. This translates into CASSQDFEGYEQYF.

This chain joins TRBV7-2 and TRBJ1-2; D may be TRBD1 (5 bases). CDR1 and CDR2 (germline): SGHTA, FQGNSA. The V and J ends lost 2 bases and 2 bases respectively, with 9 bases between them. CDR3 length equals 14 residues. The CDR3 nucleotides read TGTGCCAGCAGCTTAAACAGGCAAAACTATGGCTACACCTTC. It specifies CASSLNRQNYGYTF.

This clone was seen at least ten times. DNA of the CDR3: TGTGCCAGCAGCTTGATCGGTGAGCAGTTCTTC. This sequence encodes CASSLIGEQFF. The chain has TRBV5-4 and TRBJ2-1; D is undetermined. There are 11 residues in the CDR3. Between the trimmed V and J ends, which lost 1 base and 9 bases, there was a span of 5 bases. The germline V gene encodes CDR1 SGHNT and CDR2 YYREEE (reference sequence).

V gene TRBV13 combines with J gene TRBJ1-2; TRBD1 agrees at 12 bases. V shed 5 bases and J 2 bases; nucleotides not matched to a gene: 9. Germline CDR1 and CDR2: PRHDT and FYEKMQ (reference sequence). This CDR3 region has 17 residues. The CDR3 DNA reads as TGTGCCAGCAGCCTCGGGACAGGGGGCGCACCCAACTATGGCTACACCTTC. Translating gives CASSLGTGGAPNYGYTF.

CDR3 protein: CASSFHGEVDQPQHF. In DNA, the CDR3 is TGTGCCAGCAGTTTTCACGGCGAAGTAGATCAGCCCCAGCATTTT. This sequence joins TRBV28 and TRBJ1-5; D is uncertain. CDR1 and CDR2 from the germline V gene are MDHEN and SYDVKM. Trimming stripped 3 bases from V and 5 bases from J, with 14 bases between. There are 15 residues in the CDR3.

The rearrangement links TRBV7-8 to TRBJ2-7, with 7 nucleotides matching TRBD2. CDR1 and CDR2 (germline): SGHVS, FQNEAQ. This CDR3 is built from 13 residues. J gave up 4 bases and V 5 bases, and 5 bases lay outside the gene matches. This chain's CDR3 is CASSRTRNYEQYF. CDR3 sequence (DNA): TGTGCCAGCAGCCGGACTAGGAATTACGAGCAGTACTTC.

The J gene is TRBJ2-1, the V gene TRBV3-1 (or the pseudogene TRBV3-2); 11 nucleotides agree with TRBD2. The junction had 9 bases not matched to a gene; V was cut back by 2 bases and J by 6 bases. The CDR3 contains 17 residues. Germline V gene data show CDR1 as LGHDT and CDR2 as YNNKEL (reference sequence). In nucleotides, the CDR3 is TGTGCCAGCAGCCAAAACCCCACTAGCGGGAGTTTCAATGAGCAGTTCTTC. This encodes CASSQNPTSGSFNEQFF.

J is TRBJ1-5 and V is TRBV6-6; D gene unclear. This CDR3 has 15 amino acids. The germline gives CDR1 MNHNY, CDR2 SVGAGI (reference sequence). V was trimmed by 7 bases and J by 1 base, leaving 14 bases between them. The chain's CDR3 is CASNIDGLSNQPQHF. The CDR3, as DNA: TGTGCCAGCAACATAGACGGGCTCAGCAATCAGCCCCAGCATTTT.

The chain combines TRBV4-3 with TRBJ2-1, with D perhaps matching TRBD1 (5 bases). Germline lookup yields CDR1 LGHNA and CDR2 YSLEER. Trimming left V 1 base short and J 10 bases short, with 14 bases between. The CDR3 consists of 14 residues. CDR3 DNA sequence: TGCGCCAGCAGCCAAGGGCTGGAAGGGGTGGAGCAGTTCTTC. This encodes CASSQGLEGVEQFF.

The CDR3 DNA reads as TGTGCCAGCTCACCGGGGGAGGGCACGACAGATACGCAGTATTTT. It yields the protein CASSPGEGTTDTQYF. This chain connects TRBV18 to TRBJ2-3; 7 bases align to TRBD2. With V trimmed by 3 bases and J by 3 bases, 6 bases remained unmatched. Germline CDR1 KGHSH, CDR2 LQKENI. The CDR3 totals 15 residues.

The V call is TRBV24-1, the J call TRBJ2-1; either TRBD1 or TRBD2 may supply D (6 bases each). The CDR3 loop spans 15 amino acids. Per the germline V gene, CDR1 is KGHDR and CDR2 is SFDVKD. Trimming took 0 bases from V and 10 from J, leaving 15 bases between them. In DNA, the CDR3 is TGTGCCACCAGTGATTTGCAAGTCGGGGGCGCCGAGCAGTTCTTC. It is translated as CATSDLQVGGAEQFF.

This clone occurred once. The rearrangement uses TRBV27 and TRBJ2-5; the D gene is possibly TRBD2 (5 bases). Germline V CDR1 and CDR2: MNHEY, SMNVEV (reference sequence). The V and J ends lost 6 bases and 4 bases respectively, with 15 bases between them. The CDR3 loop spans 14 amino acids. CDR3 DNA: TGTGCCAGCAGCCGCCGGAGAGGGAGAGAGACCCAGTACTTC. Amino acids: CASSRRRGRETQYF.

This clone was detected only a few times. J is TRBJ1-6 and V is TRBV13; the D is unclear. This CDR3 is built from 14 residues. Germline CDR1 and CDR2: PRHDT and FYEKMQ (reference sequence). V dropped 6 bases and J dropped 10 bases, with 16 bases sitting between them. The CDR3 DNA reads TGTGCCAGCAGGAGAGGAGAGGCTAGGTCACCCCTCCACTTT. Translated, it gives CASRRGEARSPLHF.

The count of this clone is one. This chain links TRBV27 with TRBJ1-5; maybe TRBD1 (6 bases). Trimming stripped 5 bases from V and 6 bases from J, with 23 bases between. The germline V gene has CDR1 MNHEY and CDR2 SMNVEV (reference sequence). The CDR3 contains 17 residues. CDR3 sequence reads: CASSPGGGGAWAQPQHF. DNA of the CDR3: TGTGCCAGCAGTCCCGGAGGGGGGGGCGCATGGGCTCAGCCCCAGCATTTT.

This rearrangement joins TRBV29-1 to TRBJ1-2; tentatively, D is TRBD1 (6 bases). The V gene's germline CDR1 is SQVTM and CDR2 ANQGSEA. V dropped 2 bases and J dropped 5 bases, with 9 bases sitting between them. The CDR3 has 12 residues. The CDR3 is CSVEWGRYGYTF. In DNA, the CDR3 is TGCAGCGTTGAATGGGGGCGGTATGGCTACACCTTC.

A few counts support this clone. V usage is TRBV11-2 and J usage is TRBJ2-1, with unresolved D. Germline CDR1 and CDR2: SGHAT and FQNNGV. V lost 1 base and J 2 bases, leaving 3 bases between the germline ends. This CDR3 has 13 amino acids. DNA for the CDR3: TGTGCCAGCAGCTTAGCGCCCTACAATGAGCAGTTCTTC. This sequence encodes CASSLAPYNEQFF.

This clone was found a few times. CDR3 sequence: CASSQVGGFLDSSNQPQHF. In DNA, the CDR3 is TGTGCCAGCAGCCAAGTTGGCGGTTTTTTAGACAGTAGCAATCAGCCCCAGCATTTT. The V gene is TRBV3-1 (or the pseudogene TRBV3-2), the J gene TRBJ1-5, with D possibly TRBD1 on 5 matching bases. CDR3 length: 19 residues. CDR1 and CDR2 (germline): LGHDT, YNNKEL (reference sequence). V was trimmed by 1 base and J by 0 bases, leaving 19 bases between them.

V is TRBV19 and J is TRBJ1-5, with D tentatively TRBD1 (5 bases). The CDR3 has 14 residues. V was trimmed by 3 bases and J by 4 bases, leaving 10 bases between them. Per the germline V gene, CDR1 is LNHDA and CDR2 is SQIVND (reference sequence). CDR3 sequence (DNA): TGTGCCAGTAGTATTTCAGGGATGAATCAGCCCCAGCATTTT. Its translation: CASSISGMNQPQHF.

The chain combines TRBV29-1 with TRBJ1-1, with TRBD1 identical over 7 bases. CDR3 length: 13 amino acids. The V gene's germline CDR1 is SQVTM and CDR2 ANQGSEA. With V trimmed by 7 bases and J by 5 bases, 10 bases remained unmatched. The DNA of the CDR3 is TGCAGCGCCGAGACAGGGAGTAGAACTGAAGCTTTCTTT. It specifies CSAETGSRTEAFF.

The genes are TRBV19 and TRBJ1-1, with D uncertain. CDR1 and CDR2 (germline): LNHDA, SQIVND (reference sequence). This CDR3 region has 16 residues. V shed 3 bases and J shed 4 bases, with 18 bases lying between them. Here the CDR3 reads CASSIFPNPAGTEAFF. CDR3 DNA: TGTGCCAGTAGTATTTTCCCCAACCCTGCGGGCACTGAAGCTTTCTTT.

This clone has a handful of counts. CDR3 protein: CASSRQDNQPQHF. In DNA, the CDR3 is TGTGCCAGCAGCCGACAGGATAATCAGCCCCAGCATTTT. The chain recombines TRBV7-6 with TRBJ1-5, with D perhaps matching TRBD1 (6 bases). The germline V and J ends were trimmed by 5 bases and 4 bases, with 9 bases remaining between them. There are 13 residues in the CDR3. CDR1 is SGHVS, CDR2 FNYEAQ, per germline.

The chain couples TRBV4-2 to TRBJ1-2; 8 bases are shared with TRBD1. Germline CDR1 LGHNA, CDR2 YNFKEQ. There are 17 residues in the CDR3. Trimming removed 1 base from V and 3 bases from J; junction bases left unmatched: 10. The CDR3 loop is CASSQGTSTGADYGYTF. As DNA, the CDR3 is TGTGCCAGCAGCCAAGGAACATCGACAGGGGCTGACTATGGCTACACCTTC.

The V call is TRBV2, the J call TRBJ1-2; 11 nucleotides align to TRBD1. V trimming: 3 bases; J trimming: 4 bases; junction bases outside the gene matches: 7. Germline V gene sequence: CDR1 SNHLY, CDR2 FYNNEI. The length of the CDR3 is 16 residues. This CDR3 reads CASSERTGGYIYGYTF. CDR3 DNA sequence: TGTGCCAGCAGTGAGAGGACAGGGGGCTATATCTATGGCTACACCTTC.

The chain links TRBV5-6 to TRBJ2-3; D not certain. Germline V gives CDR1 SGHDT, CDR2 YYEEEE. This CDR3 region has 15 residues. Deletions cut 2 bases from V and 3 bases from J, with 13 bases between. CDR3 DNA: TGTGCCAGCAGCTTAGAAGTTCTAGGGACAGATACGCAGTATTTT. Its translation: CASSLEVLGTDTQYF. Based on the CDR3 plus reference TRBV5-6 and TRBJ2-3, the full variable domain is DAGVTQSPTHLIKTRGQQVTLRCSPKSGHDTVSWYQQALGQGPQFIFQYYEEEERQRGNFPDRFSGHQFPNYSSELNVNALLLGDSALYLCASSLEVLGTDTQYFGPGTRLTVL.

This chain links TRBV6-5 with TRBJ1-5; no firm D call. Germline values: CDR1 MNHEY, CDR2 SVGAGI. Trimming took off 8 bases at V and 3 bases at J, with 14 bases between the two ends. This CDR3 is built from 14 residues. CDR3 amino acids: CASGLQPHNQPQHF. CDR3 DNA: TGTGCCAGCGGACTACAGCCTCACAATCAGCCCCAGCATTTT.

This sequence joins TRBV24-1 and TRBJ1-6; no firm D call. This CDR3 comprises 13 residues. Germline values: CDR1 KGHDR, CDR2 SFDVKD. The ends were cut back, 5 bases at V and 7 bases at J, with 8 bases in the middle. Here the CDR3 DNA reads TGTGCCACCAGTGCAGATTGGAATTCACCCCTCCACTTT. This sequence encodes CATSADWNSPLHF.